These T cell receptor beta chains were read from a single sample in a study of OX40 agonist ivuxolimab in advanced cancers. Sequencing used immunoSEQ multiplex PCR; TCRdb keeps in-frame clones, though not all of them. The sample has 70,000 to 100,000 clones, 80% to 90% seen once. The specimen was CD4+ or CD8+ T cells sorted from blood, collected in a trial of the OX40 agonist ivuxolimab. These receptors were obtained from an adult with an advanced solid tumor such as melanoma, head and neck, liver or kidney cancer. Both conserved end residues are part of each CDR3. A D gene is named only where the DNA matches it firmly. The size entry is marked missing in some rows and otherwise reads once, few, many or a size class.

J gene,V gene,D gene,clone size,CDR3 protein,CDR3 DNA
TRBJ2-7,TRBV2,-,-,CASRAYEQYF,TGTGCCAGCAGAGCCTACGAGCAGTACTTC
TRBJ1-5,TRBV11-2,-,once,CASSLERSQPQHF,TGTGCCAGCAGCTTAGAAAGGAGTCAGCCCCAGCATTTT
TRBJ1-2,TRBV6-5,-,-,CASSSQDRLYGYTF,TGTGCCAGCAGTTCCCAGGACAGACTCTATGGCTACACCTTC
TRBJ1-1,TRBV25-1,-,-,CASSELGHPNTEAFF,TGTGCCAGCAGTGAATTAGGGCACCCGAACACTGAAGCTTTCTTT
TRBJ2-7,TRBV10-3,-,-,CAISDGRSYEQYF,TGTGCCATCAGTGACGGCAGATCCTACGAGCAGTACTTC
TRBJ1-2,TRBV27,-,once,CASSLRGGGNGYTF,TGTGCCAGCAGTTTAAGAGGGGGGGGCAATGGCTACACCTTC
TRBJ1-5,TRBV28,-,-,CASSLAGGGYSNQPQHF,TGTGCCAGCAGTTTAGCCGGGGGGGGTTATAGCAATCAGCCCCAGCATTTT
TRBJ2-2,TRBV5-1,-,-,CASSLEVGGRGELFF,TGCGCCAGCAGCTTAGAGGTCGGGGGCCGCGGGGAGCTGTTTTTT
TRBJ2-5,TRBV27,TRBD1,once,CASRDRVVETQYF,TGTGCCAGCAGAGACAGGGTGGTAGAGACCCAGTACTTC
TRBJ2-1,TRBV6-4,TRBD2,-,CASSDKASGYNEQFF,TGTGCCAGCAGTGACAAGGCTAGCGGGTACAATGAGCAGTTCTTC
TRBJ2-7,TRBV9,TRBD1,-,CASSSPGWDSSEQYF,TGTGCCAGCAGCTCCCCCGGGTGGGACAGCTCCGAGCAGTACTTC
TRBJ1-5,TRBV15,-,-,CATSRVWTERNQPQHF,TGTGCCACCAGCAGAGTGTGGACAGAGAGAAATCAGCCCCAGCATTTT
TRBJ1-5,TRBV27,-,-,CASSSTNLFRYGNQPQHF,TGTGCCAGCAGCTCTACCAACTTATTTAGATATGGCAATCAGCCCCAGCATTTT
TRBJ2-1,TRBV7-9,TRBD1,-,CASSLGTGGNEQFF,TGTGCCAGCAGCTTAGGGACAGGGGGCAATGAGCAGTTCTTC
TRBJ2-1,TRBV6-5,-,-,CASSTGNEQFF,TGTGCCAGCAGTACTGGTAATGAGCAGTTCTTC
TRBJ1-5,TRBV28,TRBD1,once,CASSSTGGMSNQPQHF,TGTGCCAGCAGTTCCACAGGGGGCATGAGCAATCAGCCCCAGCATTTT
TRBJ2-1,TRBV10-3,-,-,CAISSLGDEPFF,TGTGCCATCAGCTCACTAGGCGATGAGCCGTTCTTC
TRBJ1-2,TRBV4-2,TRBD1,few,CASSQGVTGGGYGYTF,TGTGCCAGCAGCCAAGGGGTTACAGGGGGAGGCTATGGCTACACCTTC
TRBJ2-7,TRBV19,-,once,CASTSGASYEQYF,TGTGCCAGTACCTCAGGGGCCAGCTACGAGCAGTACTTC
TRBJ1-2,TRBV11-3,-,-,CASSLGQNYGYTF,TGTGCCAGCAGCTTAGGACAGAACTATGGCTACACCTTC
TRBJ1-6,TRBV6-5,-,once,CASSYSGTAASPLHF,TGTGCCAGCAGTTACTCGGGGACCGCGGCTTCACCCCTCCACTTT
TRBJ2-7,TRBV6-1,-,-,CASSPPHEQYF,TGTGCCAGCAGTCCCCCCCACGAGCAGTACTTC
TRBJ2-7,TRBV27,-,-,CASSLLAARSYEQYF,TGTGCCAGCAGTTTATTAGCGGCTAGGTCCTACGAGCAGTACTTC
TRBJ2-1,TRBV19,TRBD2,-,CASKGLADNNEQFF,TGTGCCAGTAAGGGACTAGCGGATAACAATGAGCAGTTCTTC
TRBJ1-5,TRBV19,-,-,CASSISVNSNQPQHF,TGTGCCAGTAGTATAAGCGTCAATAGCAATCAGCCCCAGCATTTT
TRBJ2-2,TRBV7-6,-,-,CASSLVGANTGELFF,TGTGCCAGCAGCTTAGTGGGGGCGAACACCGGGGAGCTGTTTTTT
TRBJ2-7,TRBV19,TRBD1,-,CASSVGQGSFDEQYF,TGTGCCAGTAGTGTGGGACAGGGGAGTTTCGACGAGCAGTACTTC
TRBJ2-7,TRBV4-1,-,-,CASSQVTGLYEQYF,TGCGCCAGCAGCCAAGTGACGGGGCTCTACGAGCAGTACTTC
TRBJ1-5,TRBV5-1,-,-,CASSTDGNQPQHF,TGCGCCAGCAGCACGGACGGGAATCAGCCCCAGCATTTT
TRBJ2-5,TRBV27,TRBD2,-,CASSLLAGRGETQYF,TGTGCCAGCAGTTTACTAGCGGGGCGGGGGGAGACCCAGTACTTC
TRBJ1-2,TRBV6-5,-,-,CASSYGPEARYTF,TGTGCCAGCAGTTATGGGCCCGAGGCCCGCTACACCTTC
TRBJ1-4,TRBV9,TRBD1,-,CASSTRTGGTANEKLFF,TGTGCCAGCAGCACCCGGACAGGGGGCACGGCTAATGAAAAACTGTTTTTT
TRBJ2-3,TRBV7-8,-,-,CASAVGTDTQYF,TGTGCCAGTGCTGTTGGCACAGATACGCAGTATTTT
TRBJ2-1,TRBV7-9,TRBD2,-,CASSLDRLAGLYNEQFF,TGTGCCAGCAGCTTAGATAGACTAGCGGGACTTTACAATGAGCAGTTCTTC
TRBJ2-7,TRBV30,-,-,CAWSAGVGEQYF,TGTGCCTGGAGTGCCGGGGTAGGCGAGCAGTACTTC
TRBJ2-1,TRBV4-2,-,-,CASSQVWWRDEQFF,TGTGCCAGCAGCCAAGTTTGGTGGAGGGATGAGCAGTTCTTC
TRBJ2-3,TRBV11-3,-,-,CASSTGITDTQYF,TGTGCCAGCAGCACAGGGATAACAGATACGCAGTATTTT
TRBJ2-1,TRBV27,TRBD2,-,CASSRTSGLNNEQFF,TGTGCCAGCAGTAGGACTAGCGGATTAAACAATGAGCAGTTCTTC
TRBJ1-1,TRBV11-2,-,-,CASSLVDKNTEAFF,TGTGCCAGCAGCTTAGTGGACAAAAACACTGAAGCTTTCTTT
TRBJ1-6,TRBV29-1,-,-,CSVEDPRDITHNSPLHF,TGCAGCGTTGAAGATCCCAGGGACATTACTCACAATTCACCCCTCCACTTT
TRBJ2-7,TRBV7-6,-,-,CASSLGAGNSYEQYF,TGTGCCAGCAGCTTAGGGGCGGGTAACTCCTACGAGCAGTACTTC
TRBJ2-5,TRBV5-1,-,-,CASSREMTQYF,TGCGCCAGCAGCCGAGAGATGACCCAGTACTTC
TRBJ2-7,TRBV10-3,-,once,CAISLQPGQEDEQYF,TGTGCCATCAGTCTACAACCGGGACAAGAGGACGAGCAGTACTTC
TRBJ2-5,TRBV9,-,-,CASSVEGLNQETQYF,TGTGCCAGCAGCGTAGAGGGACTTAACCAAGAGACCCAGTACTTC
TRBJ2-7,TRBV19,TRBD2,-,CASSIGTSGRTYEQYF,TGTGCCAGTAGTATCGGGACTAGCGGGAGGACCTACGAGCAGTACTTC
TRBJ1-2,TRBV27,-,-,CASRGPAGPYGYTF,TGTGCCAGCAGGGGGCCCGCGGGTCCCTATGGCTACACCTTC
TRBJ2-1,TRBV2,TRBD1,-,CASTERKGGPYNEQFF,TGTGCCAGCACTGAGCGGAAAGGGGGCCCCTACAATGAGCAGTTCTTC